The sequence of this TCR beta chain was determined in a study of identical twins. This clonotype was seen a handful of times. The antigen remains undetermined. MiXCR, applied by TCRdb to the 5' RACE reads, yields one record per CDR3 protein. Of about 550,000 distinct CDR3 sequences in the sample, more than 20% were seen once. In germline, CDR1 is SGHRS, CDR2 YFSETQ. Trimming at V came to 0 bases and at J to 8 bases, leaving 7 bases not matched to a gene. The CDR3 is 14 amino acids. Study-wide results and limits: Partial confounding of zero-insertion analyses by invariant MAIT and iNKT cells was possible. Within twin pairs, the out-of-frame alpha sequences they shared showed excess low generation probability.

The same data also went into a second study, on yellow fever vaccine responses in identical twins. From that report: Twins reportedly had a vaccine T cell response that seemed partly convergent, partly personalized.

Sequencing input: CD4+ T cells sorted from blood. The chain links TRBV5-1 to TRBJ2-5; 7 nucleotides agree with TRBD2. The sequence came from a woman between 18 and 30 years old in good health. CDR3 protein: CASSLDLAGDTQYF. CDR3 nucleotides: TGCGCCAGCAGCTTGGATTTGGCGGGAGATACCCAGTACTTC.